Listed here are 20 T cell receptor beta chains from one sample, sequenced in a study of naive and memory T cell subsets. Study-wide results and caveats: A few larger clonotypes appeared in naive repertoires, especially CD8, possibly memory cells re-expressing CD45RA.

These receptors have no identified antigens. The beta constant-region primer was an equimolar mix of two oligonucleotides covering TRBC1 and TRBC2. Ligated cDNA was amplified by four rounds of PCR with nested alpha and beta constant-region primers and SP2. TCRdb recomputed calls from the UMI-ligation and nested PCR reads with MiXCR, one row per CDR3 protein. Among over 110,000 distinct CDR3 sequences, more than 15% were seen once, and the ten largest hold more than 0.6%. Material: naive CD8+ T cells from blood. These receptors all stem from a human donor in good health.

This clonotype was picked up a small number of times. The chain joins TRBV28 to TRBJ2-7, with D unresolved. From germline, CDR1 is MDHEN and CDR2 SYDVKM. The CDR3 is 11 residues long. Trimming pared 5 bases from V and 7 bases from J, leaving 9 bases between. As DNA, the CDR3 is TGTGCCAGCAGTCCCCTCCATGAGCAGTACTTC. This codes for CASSPLHEQYF.

In this sample, this clonotype turned up many times. This chain joins TRBV12-3 or TRBV12-4 and TRBJ1-4; D not certain. The CDR3 consists of 16 residues. V lost 5 bases and J lost 4, with 17 bases in between. CDR3 nucleotide sequence: TGTGCCAGCAGTCCGCCCAGGTCGAGTGGTAATGAAAAACTGTTTTTT. It is translated as CASSPPRSSGNEKLFF.

This clonotype has just one count. The chain joins TRBV20-1 to TRBJ1-2; D remains ambiguous. CDR1 and CDR2 (germline): DFQATT, SNEGSKA (reference sequence). The CDR3 has 13 amino acids. V shed 5 bases and J shed 4 bases, with 14 bases lying between them. CDR3 amino acids: CSAGAEVSYGYTF. CDR3 DNA sequence: TGCAGTGCTGGAGCTGAGGTTTCCTATGGCTACACCTTC.

The sample holds a few counts of this clonotype. The rearrangement uses TRBV29-1 and TRBJ2-3, with D perhaps given as TRBD1 or TRBD2 (5 bases each). V shed 1 base and J shed 1 base, with 12 bases lying between them. Germline CDR1 SQVTM, CDR2 ANQGSEA. This CDR3 spans 15 amino acids. The DNA for the CDR3 is TGCAGCGTTGAAGGGGGGACGCTACGCACAGATACGCAGTATTTT. This sequence encodes CSVEGGTLRTDTQYF.

The chain employs TRBV12-3 or TRBV12-4 and TRBJ2-2; D gene unclear. The CDR3 length is 15 residues. Trimming shortened V by 1 base and J by 7 bases, and 13 bases separated the two germline ends. This chain's CDR3 is CASSLGANDFGELFF. DNA for the CDR3: TGTGCCAGCAGTTTAGGGGCGAATGACTTCGGGGAGCTGTTTTTT.

This clonotype was seen a few times. J is TRBJ2-7 and V is TRBV9; no reliable D call. V was clipped by 3 bases and J by 2 bases, with 12 bases between them. CDR3 size: 14 residues. From germline, CDR1 is SGDLS and CDR2 YYNGEE. CDR3 sequence reads: CASSDPLKPYEQYF. The CDR3 DNA reads as TGTGCCAGCAGCGATCCACTAAAACCCTACGAGCAGTACTTC.

This clonotype came up a few times. This sequence joins TRBV28 and TRBJ2-1, with D uncertain. Germline CDR1 MDHEN, CDR2 SYDVKM. The CDR3 covers 12 residues. V lost 4 bases to trimming and J lost 4 bases, with 5 bases between them. CDR3 DNA sequence: TGTGCCAGCAGTTACACGTACAATGAGCAGTTCTTC. Encoded protein: CASSYTYNEQFF.

The rearrangement links TRBV25-1 to TRBJ2-5; no firm D call. The CDR3 contains 11 residues. The V end lost 3 bases, the J end lost 4 bases, and 3 bases lay between the germline ends. Germline loops: CDR1 MGHDK, CDR2 SYGVNS. This CDR3 is CASSDGETQYF. CDR3 sequence (DNA): TGTGCCAGCAGTGACGGAGAGACCCAGTACTTC.

In this sample, this clonotype turned up a few times. This chain joins TRBV25-1 and TRBJ2-1, with D hard to call. This CDR3 has 13 amino acids. V lost 0 bases to trimming and J lost 8 bases, with 8 bases between them. CDR1 MGHDK and CDR2 SYGVNS come from the germline V gene. CDR3 sequence: CASSEYFGYEQFF. For the CDR3, the DNA is TGTGCCAGCAGTGAATATTTCGGGTATGAGCAGTTCTTC.

This clonotype was seen a few times. The V and J genes are TRBV4-1 and TRBJ2-7, with D maybe TRBD1 (5 bases). Germline V gene sequence: CDR1 MGHRA, CDR2 YSYEKL. V lost 1 base and J 0 bases, leaving 10 bases between the germline ends. The CDR3 is 15 amino acids. The CDR3 loop is CASSQGPRDSYEQYF. In nucleotides, the CDR3 is TGCGCCAGCAGCCAAGGACCCAGGGACTCCTACGAGCAGTACTTC.

V gene TRBV28 combines with J gene TRBJ2-7; TRBD2 is a possible D gene (5 bases). V was pared by 4 bases and J by 0 bases, with 10 bases between. The CDR3 totals 14 residues. The germline V gene encodes CDR1 MDHEN and CDR2 SYDVKM. The CDR3: CASSYGVYSYEQYF. The CDR3 DNA reads as TGTGCCAGCAGTTACGGGGTTTACTCCTACGAGCAGTACTTC.

Ten or more counts support this clonotype. This sequence joins TRBV6-5 and TRBJ2-7, with 7 nucleotides matching TRBD1. Looked up from germline, CDR1 is MNHEY and CDR2 is SVGAGI. The CDR3 runs 15 residues. The V segment lost 6 bases and the J segment 2 bases; nucleotides outside the gene matches: 10. CDR3 coding DNA: TGTGCCAGCAGCCCGGGGACAGAGATAACCTACGAGCAGTACTTC. Protein: CASSPGTEITYEQYF.

The chain employs TRBV29-1 and TRBJ2-1, with a tentative D call TRBD1 (5 bases). This CDR3 is 12 amino acids long. Trimming removed 2 bases at V and 12 bases at J, with 14 bases between. The V gene's germline CDR1 is SQVTM and CDR2 ANQGSEA. CDR3 bases: TGCAGCGTTGAACCCCCTGTACAGGTGCAGTTCTTC. Its protein is CSVEPPVQVQFF.

The J gene is TRBJ2-5, the V gene TRBV10-3; 11 nucleotides match TRBD2. The ends lost 1 base at V and 3 bases at J; junction bases unmatched: 1. Germline V CDR1 and CDR2: ENHRY, SYGVKD. There are 15 residues in the CDR3. The CDR3 sequence is CAISELAGGKETQYF. CDR3 nucleotides: TGTGCCATCAGTGAGTTAGCGGGAGGGAAAGAGACCCAGTACTTC.

In its sample, this clonotype was seen a few times. V and J are TRBV19 and TRBJ2-1, with 9 nucleotides matching TRBD2. Germline CDR1 and CDR2: LNHDA and SQIVND (reference sequence). This CDR3 is built from 15 residues. V shed 7 bases, J shed 2 bases, and the junction held 6 bases outside the gene matches. CDR3 sequence: CASTLAGAAYNEQFF. CDR3 nucleotides: TGTGCCAGTACGTTAGCGGGAGCGGCCTACAATGAGCAGTTCTTC.

This chain joins TRBV3-1 and TRBJ2-5; perhaps D is TRBD1 or TRBD2 (6 bases each). Germline values: CDR1 LGHDT, CDR2 YNNKEL (reference sequence). This CDR3 region has 16 residues. The V gene lost 1 base and the J gene lost 3 bases, with 15 bases spanning the gap. The CDR3 loop reads CASSQGPRRGKETQYF. The CDR3 bases are TGTGCCAGCAGCCAAGGGCCGAGGAGGGGGAAAGAGACCCAGTACTTC.

The J gene is TRBJ2-2, the V gene TRBV27, with TRBD1 identical over 7 bases. The CDR3 covers 15 residues. V gave up 7 bases and J gave up 0 bases; unmatched junction bases: 5. CDR1 is MNHEY and CDR2 is SMNVEV in the germline V gene (reference sequence). Here the CDR3 reads CASKMGQPNTGELFF. DNA of the CDR3: TGTGCCAGCAAAATGGGACAGCCGAACACCGGGGAGCTGTTTTTT.

V and J are TRBV29-1 and TRBJ2-7; D may be TRBD2 (6 bases). The ends were cut back, 4 bases at V and 6 bases at J, with 13 bases in the middle. CDR3 length: 12 residues. Germline V gives CDR1 SQVTM, CDR2 ANQGSEA. CDR3 coding DNA: TGCAGCGTTGTTGGGGGGTCGGGCGAGCAGTACTTC. Translated: CSVVGGSGEQYF.

This clonotype was picked up many times. V gene TRBV12-3 or TRBV12-4 combines with J gene TRBJ2-7, with a possible D match to TRBD1 (6 bases). Trimming cost V 6 bases and J 1 base, with 10 bases left between them. This CDR3 is built from 13 residues. CDR3 amino acids: CASSLQGSYEQYF. CDR3 coding DNA: TGTGCCAGCAGCCTACAGGGTTCCTACGAGCAGTACTTC.

The chain couples TRBV29-1 to TRBJ2-7; the D gene is possibly TRBD2 (5 bases). The CDR3 is made up of 12 amino acids. V lost 2 bases and J 7 bases, leaving 12 bases between the germline ends. Germline V gives CDR1 SQVTM, CDR2 ANQGSEA. For the CDR3, the DNA is TGCAGCGTTGAATTAGGAGGCTTTGAGCAGTACTTC. Its translation: CSVELGGFEQYF.